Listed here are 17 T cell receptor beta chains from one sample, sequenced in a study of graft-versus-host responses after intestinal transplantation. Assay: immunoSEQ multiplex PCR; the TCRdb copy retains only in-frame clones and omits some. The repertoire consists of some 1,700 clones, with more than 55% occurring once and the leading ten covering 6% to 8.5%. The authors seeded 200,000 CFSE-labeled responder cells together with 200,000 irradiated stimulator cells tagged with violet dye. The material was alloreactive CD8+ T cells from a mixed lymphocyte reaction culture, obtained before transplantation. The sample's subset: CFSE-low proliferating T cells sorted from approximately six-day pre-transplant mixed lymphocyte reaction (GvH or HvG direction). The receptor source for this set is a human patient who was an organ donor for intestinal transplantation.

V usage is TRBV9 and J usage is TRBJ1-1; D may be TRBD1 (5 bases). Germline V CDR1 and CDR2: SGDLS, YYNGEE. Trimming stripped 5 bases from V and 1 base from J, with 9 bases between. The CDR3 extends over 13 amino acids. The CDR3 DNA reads TGTGCCAGCAGTCCAAGGGGGAACACTGAAGCTTTCTTT. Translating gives CASSPRGNTEAFF.

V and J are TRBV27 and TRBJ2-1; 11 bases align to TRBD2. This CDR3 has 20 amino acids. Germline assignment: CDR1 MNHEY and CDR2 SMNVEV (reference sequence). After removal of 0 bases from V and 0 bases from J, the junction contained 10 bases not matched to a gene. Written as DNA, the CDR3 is TGTGCCAGCAGTTTATCGGGTACTAGCGGGGGAATAAGCTCCTACAATGAGCAGTTCTTC. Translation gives CASSLSGTSGGISSYNEQFF.

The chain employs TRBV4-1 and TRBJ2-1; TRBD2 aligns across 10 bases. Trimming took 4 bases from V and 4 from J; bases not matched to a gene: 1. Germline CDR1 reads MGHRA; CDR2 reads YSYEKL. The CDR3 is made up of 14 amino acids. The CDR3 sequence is CASSPGLAYNEQFF. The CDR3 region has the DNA TGCGCCAGCAGCCCGGGACTAGCGTACAATGAGCAGTTCTTC.

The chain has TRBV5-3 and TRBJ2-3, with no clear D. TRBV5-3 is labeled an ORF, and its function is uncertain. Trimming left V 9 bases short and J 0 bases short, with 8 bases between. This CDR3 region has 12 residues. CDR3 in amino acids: CAKKHSTDTQYF. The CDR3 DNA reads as TGTGCCAAAAAACACAGCACAGATACGCAGTATTTT.

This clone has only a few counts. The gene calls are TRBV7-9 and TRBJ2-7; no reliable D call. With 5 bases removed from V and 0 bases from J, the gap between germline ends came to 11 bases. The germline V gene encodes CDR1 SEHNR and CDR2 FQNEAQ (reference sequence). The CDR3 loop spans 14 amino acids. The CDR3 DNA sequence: TGTGCCAGCAGCCCACCCGTTTACTCCTACGAGCAGTACTTC. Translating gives CASSPPVYSYEQYF.

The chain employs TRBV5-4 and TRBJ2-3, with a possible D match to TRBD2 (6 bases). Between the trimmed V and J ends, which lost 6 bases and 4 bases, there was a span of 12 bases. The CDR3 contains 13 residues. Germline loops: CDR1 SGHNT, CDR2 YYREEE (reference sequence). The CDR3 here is CASKEGGADTQYF. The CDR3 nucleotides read TGTGCCAGCAAAGAAGGCGGGGCAGATACGCAGTATTTT.

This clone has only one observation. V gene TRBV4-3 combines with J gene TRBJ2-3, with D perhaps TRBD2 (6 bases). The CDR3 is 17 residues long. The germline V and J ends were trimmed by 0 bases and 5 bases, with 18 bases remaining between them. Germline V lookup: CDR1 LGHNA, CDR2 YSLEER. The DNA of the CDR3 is TGCGCCAGCAGCCAAGATGTCGCCGGGGGTGCTGGAGATACGCAGTATTTT. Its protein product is CASSQDVAGGAGDTQYF.

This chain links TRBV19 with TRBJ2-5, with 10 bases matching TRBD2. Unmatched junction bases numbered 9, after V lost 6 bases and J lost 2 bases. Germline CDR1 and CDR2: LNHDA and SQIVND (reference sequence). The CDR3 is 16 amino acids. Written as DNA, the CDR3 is TGTGCCAGTAGACATTCACTAGCGGGGCCGCAAGAGACCCAGTACTTC. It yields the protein CASRHSLAGPQETQYF.

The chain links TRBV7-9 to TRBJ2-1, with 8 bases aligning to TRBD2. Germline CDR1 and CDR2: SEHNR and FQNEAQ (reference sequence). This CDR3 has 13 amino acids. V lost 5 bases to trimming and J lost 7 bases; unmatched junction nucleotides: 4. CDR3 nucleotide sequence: TGTGCCAGCAGCACCGGGACTAGTAATGAGCAGTTCTTC. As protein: CASSTGTSNEQFF.

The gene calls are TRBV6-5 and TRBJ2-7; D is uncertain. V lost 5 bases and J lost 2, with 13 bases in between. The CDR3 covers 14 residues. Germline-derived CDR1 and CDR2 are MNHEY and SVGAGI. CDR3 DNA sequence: TGTGCCAGCAGTCCTCCAGGTGGGACCTACGAGCAGTACTTC. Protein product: CASSPPGGTYEQYF.

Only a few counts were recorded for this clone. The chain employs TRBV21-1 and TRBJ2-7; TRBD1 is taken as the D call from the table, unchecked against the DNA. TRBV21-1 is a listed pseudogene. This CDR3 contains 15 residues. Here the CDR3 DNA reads TGTGCCAGCAGCACCCCAGGGGATGCAACCTACGAGCAGTACTTC. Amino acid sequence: CASSTPGDATYEQYF.

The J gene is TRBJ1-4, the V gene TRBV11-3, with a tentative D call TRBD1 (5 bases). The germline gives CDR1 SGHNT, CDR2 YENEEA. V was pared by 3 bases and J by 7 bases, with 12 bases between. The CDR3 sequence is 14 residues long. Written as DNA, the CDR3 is TGTGCCAGCAGCTTGAACCAGGGTGTTGAAAAACTGTTTTTT. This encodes CASSLNQGVEKLFF.

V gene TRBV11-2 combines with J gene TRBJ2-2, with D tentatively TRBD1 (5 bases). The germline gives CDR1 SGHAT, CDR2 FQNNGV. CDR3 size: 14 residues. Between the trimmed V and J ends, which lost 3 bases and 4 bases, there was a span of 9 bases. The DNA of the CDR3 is TGTGCCAGCAGCTTTCAGGGTAGCACCGGGGAGCTGTTTTTT. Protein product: CASSFQGSTGELFF. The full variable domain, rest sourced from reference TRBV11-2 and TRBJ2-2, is EAGVAQSPRYKIIEKRQSVAFWCNPISGHATLYWYQQILGQGPKLLIQFQNNGVVDDSQLPKDRFSAERLKGVDSTLKIQPAKLEDSAVYLCASSFQGSTGELFFGEGSRLTVL.

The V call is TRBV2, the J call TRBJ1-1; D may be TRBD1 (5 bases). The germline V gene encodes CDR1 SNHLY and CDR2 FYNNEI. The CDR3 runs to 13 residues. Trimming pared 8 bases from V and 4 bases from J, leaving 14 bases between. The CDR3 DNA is TGTGCCAGCGCGACAGTTCGCGGCACTGAAGCTTTCTTT. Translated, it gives CASATVRGTEAFF. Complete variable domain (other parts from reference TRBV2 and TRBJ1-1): EPEVTQTPSHQVTQMGQEVILRCVPISNHLYFYWYRQILGQKVEFLVSFYNNEISEKSEIFDDQFSVERPDGSNFTLKIRSTKLEDSAMYFCASATVRGTEAFFGQGTRLTVV.

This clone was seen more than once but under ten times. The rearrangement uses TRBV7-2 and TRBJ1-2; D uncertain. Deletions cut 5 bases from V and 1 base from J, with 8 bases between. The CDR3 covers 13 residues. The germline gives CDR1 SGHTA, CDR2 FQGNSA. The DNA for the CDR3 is TGTGCCAGCAGCATTACAGATAACTATGGCTACACCTTC. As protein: CASSITDNYGYTF. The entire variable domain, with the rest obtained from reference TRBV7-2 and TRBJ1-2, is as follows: GAGVSQSPSNKVTEKGKDVELRCDPISGHTALYWYRQSLGQGLEFLIYFQGNSAPDKSGLPSDRFSAERTGGSVSTLTIQRTQQEDSAVYLCASSITDNYGYTFGSGTRLTVV.

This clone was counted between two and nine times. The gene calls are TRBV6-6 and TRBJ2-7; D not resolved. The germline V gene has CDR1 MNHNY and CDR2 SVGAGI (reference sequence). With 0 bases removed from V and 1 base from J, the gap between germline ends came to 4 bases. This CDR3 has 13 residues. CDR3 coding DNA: TGTGCCAGCAGTTACTCCCGATCCTACGAGCAGTACTTC. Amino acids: CASSYSRSYEQYF.

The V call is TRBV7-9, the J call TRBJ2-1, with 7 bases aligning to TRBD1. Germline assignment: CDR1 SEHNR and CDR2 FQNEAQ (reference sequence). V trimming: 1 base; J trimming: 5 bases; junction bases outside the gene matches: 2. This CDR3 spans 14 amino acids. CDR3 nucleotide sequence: TGTGCCAGCAGCTTAGTTACAGGGGACAATGAGCAGTTCTTC. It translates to CASSLVTGDNEQFF. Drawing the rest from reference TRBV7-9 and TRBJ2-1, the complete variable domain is DTGVSQNPRHKITKRGQNVTFRCDPISEHNRLYWYRQTLGQGPEFLTYFQNEAQLEKSRLLSDRFSAERPKGSFSTLEIQRTEQGDSAMYLCASSLVTGDNEQFFGPGTRLTVL.